This T cell receptor (gamma chain) was recorded in a study of γδ T cells in repeated Plasmodium falciparum infection. Overall study findings and caveats: Donors in Mali lived in a small rural village, largely one ethnic group. Vgamma9/Vdelta2+ T cells showed a stable polyclonal repertoire with shared TCRgamma sequences.

TCRdb used CATT to re-call clones from the multiplex PCR reads. The top ten hold approximately 33% of the sample, which has around 25,000 gamma-chain clones, about 3% seen once. The CDR3 has 12 residues. Germline CDR1 is GITISATS and CDR2 is ISYDGTV (reference sequence). The trim removed 3 bases at V and 10 bases at J, leaving 9 bases unmatched. The table lists this clone with many counts. The antigen remains undetermined. A far more abundant clone sits one base away, making this likely a read error. Other nucleotide sequences from this sample produce the same CDR3. Flow sorting of PBMC yielded separate Vgamma9/Vdelta2+ and Vdelta2-negative gammadelta T cell populations for bulk repertoire analysis.

The sequencing sample was made of gamma-delta T cells from blood. The chain joins TRGV9 to TRGJ1 or TRGJ2. This TCR was recovered from a pool of human donors (malaria-infected and uninfected, not separated). The CDR3 spells CALWEPGDKKLF. The CDR3 bases are TGTGCCTTGTGGGAGCCGGGGGACAAGAAACTCTTT.